Only a few counts were recorded for the clone carrying this T cell receptor beta chain. Its antigen remains unidentified. Germline CDR1 and CDR2: SNHLY and FYNNEI. This CDR3 is built from 15 residues. V lost 4 bases to trimming and J lost 3 bases, with 15 bases between them. The sample originates from a study of T cells after yellow fever vaccination. Universal primer sites and UMIs were introduced during 5'RACE template-switching synthesis of TCR cDNA. One entry per CDR3 protein results from TCRdb running MiXCR on the 5' RACE reads. The sample yields a few hundred thousand distinct CDR3 sequences, 12% seen once. Study-wide points: It was a weaker secondary response, yet one that peaked faster, at day 5 versus 15.

This chain joins TRBV2 and TRBJ2-5; perhaps D is TRBD1 or TRBD2 (5 bases each). The specimen comprised CD4+ T cells sorted from PBMCs, sampled 15 days after the yellow fever booster vaccination. The clonotype originates from a man younger than 35 who received the YFV17D yellow fever vaccine. The CDR3 loop reads CASSVNGMGEETQYF. CDR3 bases: TGTGCCAGCAGTGTGAATGGGATGGGGGAAGAGACCCAGTACTTC.